A single TCR beta chain is shown here with its context. Its antigen is undetermined. These data come from a study of graft-versus-host responses after intestinal transplantation. Study-level background: Transplantation in recipients was multivisceral, liver-intestinal, or isolated intestinal. Every transplant recipient was induced with anti-thymocyte globulin, then maintained on tacrolimus and steroids for 2 to 3 years.

Sequencing used immunoSEQ multiplex PCR; TCRdb keeps in-frame clones, though not all of them. The top ten hold roughly 0.8% of the sample, which has 89,000 or so clones, roughly four fifths seen once. Study-wide findings and caveats: Graft-versus-host to host-versus-graft clonal ratios in allografts were high in patients with graft-donor T cell macrochimerism. Recipient marrow held GvH clones, some first seen in ileum or blood.

This CDR3 has 17 residues. Trimming cost V 1 base and J 5 bases; bases outside gene matches: 11. CDR1 is KGHSH and CDR2 is LQKENI in the germline V gene. The V call is TRBV18, the J call TRBJ1-5; 7 positions match TRBD1. Material: unstimulated CD4+ T cells sorted from spleen or lymph node cells, obtained before intestinal transplant. The receptor's source is a human donor who received an intestinal transplant. CDR3 coding DNA: TGTGCCAGCTCACCACTGAGGGGGCCTACCGGCGATCAGCCCCAGCATTTT. Protein sequence: CASSPLRGPTGDQPQHF. Complete variable domain (other parts from reference TRBV18 and TRBJ1-5): NAGVMQNPRHLVRRRGQEARLRCSPMKGHSHVYWYRQLPEEGLKFMVYLQKENIIDESGMPKERFSAEFPKEGPSILRIQQVVRGDSAAYFCASSPLRGPTGDQPQHFGDGTRLSIL.